The T cell receptor (beta chain) described here comes from a study of shared T cell receptors in the human thymus. V lost 10 bases to trimming and J lost 7 bases, with 23 bases between them. The CDR3 extends over 15 amino acids. The germline gives CDR1 MNHEY, CDR2 SMNVEV (reference sequence). TCRdb keeps only in-frame clones here, not all; method: immunoSEQ multiplex PCR. The sample holds about 380,000 clones, 95% seen once. The material sequenced was thymocytes. The chain links TRBV27 to TRBJ1-5; possible D gene TRBD1, 5 bases. The clonotype originates from a human donor. The DNA of the CDR3 is TGTGCCACCGGGGACGGCTTAGATTCGCAGCAGCCCCAGCATTTT. Amino acid sequence: CATGDGLDSQQPQHF.